This T cell receptor beta chain derives from a study of blood T cell repertoires in COVID-19. Overall study: Some COVID-19 samples were acute and others convalescent; all came from the United States, Italy and Spain. Sample material is recorded as cDNA or gDNA derived from T cells, B-cell-depleted T cells, or PBMCs.

Germline trimming cut 10 bases from V and 3 bases from J; bases unmatched to any gene: 14. This CDR3 has 15 residues. CDR1 is LNHDA and CDR2 is SQIVND in the germline V gene (reference sequence). In the source study's methods: Estimation of nucleated cell counts relied on the amplification of reference gene primers. Assay: immunoSEQ multiplex PCR; the TCRdb copy retains only in-frame clones and omits some. D and trimming come from the DNA, and the V and J calls and clone size come from that table. Of around 100,000 clones detected, approximately 88% appear once; the ten largest clones hold 9.5% to 15%.

The chain combines TRBV19 with TRBJ1-2; 7 bases line up with TRBD1. Input material: peripheral blood. This clonotype was obtained from a human donor in a cohort sampled during active COVID-19. The chain's CDR3 is CATTLGTAQDYGYTF. In DNA form, the CDR3 reads TGTGCCACCACCCTCGGGACAGCTCAAGACTATGGCTACACCTTC.